This T cell receptor (beta chain) was identified during a study of control samples from healthy donors and cancer patients. From germline, CDR1 is LGHNA and CDR2 YNFKEQ. With 0 bases removed from V and 6 bases from J, the gap between germline ends came to 14 bases. The CDR3 loop spans 16 amino acids. Clones were read by immunoSEQ multiplex PCR, and TCRdb kept only the in-frame ones, dropping some. The sample contains around 150,000 clones, 80% to 90% of which appear only once. Sequenced material: blood. This chain uses TRBV4-2 with TRBJ2-2; D gene unclear. This clonotype was sampled from a man between 18 and 35 years old in good health. CDR3 region: CASSQDPPQMAGELFF. The CDR3, as DNA: TGTGCCAGCAGCCAAGACCCCCCTCAGATGGCCGGGGAGCTGTTTTTT.